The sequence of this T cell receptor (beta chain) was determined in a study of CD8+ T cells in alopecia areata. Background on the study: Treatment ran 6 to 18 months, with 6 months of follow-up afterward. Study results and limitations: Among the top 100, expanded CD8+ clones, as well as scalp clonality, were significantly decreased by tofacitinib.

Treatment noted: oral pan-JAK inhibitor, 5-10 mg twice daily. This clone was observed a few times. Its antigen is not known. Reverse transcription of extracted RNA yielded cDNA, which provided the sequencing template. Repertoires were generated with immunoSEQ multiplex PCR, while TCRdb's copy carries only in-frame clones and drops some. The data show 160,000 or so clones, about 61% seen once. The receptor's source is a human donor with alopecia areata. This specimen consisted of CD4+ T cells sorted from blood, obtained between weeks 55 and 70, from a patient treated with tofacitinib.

The CDR3 protein is CAWSLGPSNYGYTF. In DNA, the CDR3 is TGTGCCTGGAGTCTCGGACCCTCTAACTATGGCTACACCTTC. This chain uses TRBV30 with TRBJ1-2; unclear D gene. Trimming shortened V by 2 bases and J by 0 bases, and 10 bases separated the two germline ends. CDR3 length: 14 residues. CDR1 is GTSNPN, CDR2 SVGIG, per germline (reference sequence).